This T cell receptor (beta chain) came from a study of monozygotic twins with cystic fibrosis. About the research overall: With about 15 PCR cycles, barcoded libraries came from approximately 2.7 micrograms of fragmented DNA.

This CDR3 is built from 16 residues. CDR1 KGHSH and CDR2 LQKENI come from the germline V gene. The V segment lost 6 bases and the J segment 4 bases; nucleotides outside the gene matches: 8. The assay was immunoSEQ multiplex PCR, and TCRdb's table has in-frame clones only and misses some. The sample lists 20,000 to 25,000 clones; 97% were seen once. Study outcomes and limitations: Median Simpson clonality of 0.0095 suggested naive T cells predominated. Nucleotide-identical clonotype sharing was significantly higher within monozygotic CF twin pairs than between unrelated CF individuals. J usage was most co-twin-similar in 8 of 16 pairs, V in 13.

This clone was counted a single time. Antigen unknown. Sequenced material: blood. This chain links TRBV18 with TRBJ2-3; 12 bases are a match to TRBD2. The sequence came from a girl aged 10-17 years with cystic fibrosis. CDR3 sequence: CASSSGLAGPPDTQYF. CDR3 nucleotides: TGTGCCAGCTCGAGCGGACTAGCGGGGCCGCCAGATACGCAGTATTTT.